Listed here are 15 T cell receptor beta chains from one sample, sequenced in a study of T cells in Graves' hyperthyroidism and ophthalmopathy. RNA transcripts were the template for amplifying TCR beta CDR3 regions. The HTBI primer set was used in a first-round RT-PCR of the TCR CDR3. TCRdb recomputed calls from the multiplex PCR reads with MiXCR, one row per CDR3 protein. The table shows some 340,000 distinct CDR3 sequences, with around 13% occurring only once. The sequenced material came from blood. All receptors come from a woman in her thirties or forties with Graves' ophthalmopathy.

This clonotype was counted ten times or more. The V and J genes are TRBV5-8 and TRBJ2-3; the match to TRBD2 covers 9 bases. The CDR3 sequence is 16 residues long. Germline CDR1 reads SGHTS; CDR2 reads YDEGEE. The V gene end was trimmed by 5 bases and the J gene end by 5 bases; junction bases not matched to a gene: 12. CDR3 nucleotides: TGTGCCAGCAGTCCCCTCGCGGGGGGGCGGGAAGATACGCAGTATTTT. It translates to CASSPLAGGREDTQYF.

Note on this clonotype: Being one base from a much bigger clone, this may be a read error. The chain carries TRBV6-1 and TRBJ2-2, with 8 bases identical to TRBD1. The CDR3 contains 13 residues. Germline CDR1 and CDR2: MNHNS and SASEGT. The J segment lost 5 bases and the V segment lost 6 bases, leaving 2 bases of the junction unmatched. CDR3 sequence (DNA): TGTGCCAGCAGGGACAGGGATACCGGGGAGCTGTTTTTT. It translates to CASRDRDTGELFF.

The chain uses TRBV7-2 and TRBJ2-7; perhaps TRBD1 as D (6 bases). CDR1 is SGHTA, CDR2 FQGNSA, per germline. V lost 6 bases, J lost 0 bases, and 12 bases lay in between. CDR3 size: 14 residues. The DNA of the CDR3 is TGTGCCAGCAGTTCCAGGGGATTCTCCTACGAGCAGTACTTC. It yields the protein CASSSRGFSYEQYF.

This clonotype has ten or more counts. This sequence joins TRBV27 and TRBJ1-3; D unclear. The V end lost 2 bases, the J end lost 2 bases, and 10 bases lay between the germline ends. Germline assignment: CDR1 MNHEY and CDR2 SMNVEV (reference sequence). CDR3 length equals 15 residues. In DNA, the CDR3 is TGTGCCAGCAGTTTACCCAGGACCGCTGGAAACACCATATATTTT. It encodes CASSLPRTAGNTIYF.

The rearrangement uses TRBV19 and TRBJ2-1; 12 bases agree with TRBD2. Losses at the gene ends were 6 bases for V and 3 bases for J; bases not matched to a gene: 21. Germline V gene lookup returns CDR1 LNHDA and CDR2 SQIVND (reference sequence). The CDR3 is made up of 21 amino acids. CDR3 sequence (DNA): TGTGCCAGTAGAAGTCATCCGACTAGCGGGAGTGTAGTAAGTGTCTACAATGAGCAGTTCTTC. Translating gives CASRSHPTSGSVVSVYNEQFF. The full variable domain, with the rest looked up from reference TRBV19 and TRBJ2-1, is DGGITQSPKYLFRKEGQNVTLSCEQNLNHDAMYWYRQDPGQGLRLIYYSQIVNDFQKGDIAEGYSVSREKKESFPLTVTSAQKNPTAFYLCASRSHPTSGSVVSVYNEQFFGPGTRLTVL.

In DNA, the CDR3 is TGTGCCAGCAGCTCCGGTACCCGGTGGATGAACACTGAAGCTTTCTTT. It specifies CASSSGTRWMNTEAFF. J is TRBJ1-1 and V is TRBV7-2; D unclear. This CDR3 region has 16 residues. V lost 4 bases to trimming and J lost 0 bases, with 15 bases between them. The germline gives CDR1 SGHTA, CDR2 FQGNSA.

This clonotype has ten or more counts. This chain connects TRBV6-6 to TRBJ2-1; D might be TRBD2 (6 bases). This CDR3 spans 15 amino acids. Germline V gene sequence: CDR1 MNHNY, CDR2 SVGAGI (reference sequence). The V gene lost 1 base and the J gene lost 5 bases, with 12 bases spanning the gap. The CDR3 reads CASSYFGGVNNEQFF. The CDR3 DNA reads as TGTGCCAGCAGTTACTTCGGGGGTGTTAACAATGAGCAGTTCTTC.

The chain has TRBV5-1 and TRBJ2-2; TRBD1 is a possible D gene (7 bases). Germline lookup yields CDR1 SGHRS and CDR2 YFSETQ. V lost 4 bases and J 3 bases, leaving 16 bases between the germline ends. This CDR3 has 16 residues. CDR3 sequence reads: CASSPQGGKDTGELFF. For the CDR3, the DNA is TGCGCCAGCAGCCCGCAGGGGGGTAAAGACACCGGGGAGCTGTTTTTT.

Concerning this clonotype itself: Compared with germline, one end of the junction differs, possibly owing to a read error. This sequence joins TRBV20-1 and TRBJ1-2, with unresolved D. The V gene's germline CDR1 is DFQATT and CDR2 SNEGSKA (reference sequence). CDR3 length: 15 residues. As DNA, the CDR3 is TGCAGTGCTAGAGATAGTGGCCGACGCAACTATGGCTGCACCTTC. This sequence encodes CSARDSGRRNYGCTF.

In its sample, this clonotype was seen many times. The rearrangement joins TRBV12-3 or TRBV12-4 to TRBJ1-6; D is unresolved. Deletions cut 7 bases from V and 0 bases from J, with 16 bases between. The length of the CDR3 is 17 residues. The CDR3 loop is CASKSGPQSSYNSPLHF. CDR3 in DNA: TGTGCCAGCAAATCCGGGCCTCAGAGCTCCTATAATTCACCCCTCCACTTT.

For the CDR3, the DNA is TGTGCCAGCAGCCTACGCGGCGGGGGATTCTCCTACAATGAGCAGTTCTTC. Its protein is CASSLRGGGFSYNEQFF. The gene calls are TRBV27 and TRBJ2-1; TRBD2 aligns across 7 bases. This CDR3 region has 17 residues. The germline gives CDR1 MNHEY, CDR2 SMNVEV (reference sequence). Trimming at V came to 6 bases and at J to 0 bases, leaving 11 bases not matched to a gene.

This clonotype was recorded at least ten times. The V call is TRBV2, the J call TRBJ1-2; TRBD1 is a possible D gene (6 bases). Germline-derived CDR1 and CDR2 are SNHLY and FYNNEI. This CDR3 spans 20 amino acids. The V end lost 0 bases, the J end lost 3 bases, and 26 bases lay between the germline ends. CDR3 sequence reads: CASSEAVDRAQGREDYGYTF. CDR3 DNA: TGTGCCAGCAGTGAAGCGGTAGATCGAGCACAGGGCCGGGAGGACTATGGCTACACCTTC.

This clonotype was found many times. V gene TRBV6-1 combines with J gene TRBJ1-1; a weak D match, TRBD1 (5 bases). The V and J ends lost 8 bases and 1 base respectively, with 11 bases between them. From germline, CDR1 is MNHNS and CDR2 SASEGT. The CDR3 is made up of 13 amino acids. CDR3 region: CASPKRGNTEAFF. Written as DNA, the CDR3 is TGTGCCAGCCCCAAAAGGGGGAACACTGAAGCTTTCTTT.

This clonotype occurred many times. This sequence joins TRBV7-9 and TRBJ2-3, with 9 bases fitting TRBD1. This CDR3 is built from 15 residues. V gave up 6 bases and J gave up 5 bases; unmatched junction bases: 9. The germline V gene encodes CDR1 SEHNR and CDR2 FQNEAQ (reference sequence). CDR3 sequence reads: CASRPPTGGIDTQYF. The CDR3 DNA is TGTGCCAGCAGGCCCCCGACAGGGGGAATAGATACGCAGTATTTT.

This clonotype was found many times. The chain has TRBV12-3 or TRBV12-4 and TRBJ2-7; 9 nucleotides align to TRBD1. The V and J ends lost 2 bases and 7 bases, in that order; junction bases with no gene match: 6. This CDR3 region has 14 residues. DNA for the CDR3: TGTGCCAGCAGTTTAAGGGGACAGGGAAGGGAGCAGTACTTC. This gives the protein CASSLRGQGREQYF.